This note documents a single T cell receptor beta chain sequence. These data originate in a study of control samples from healthy donors and cancer patients. This CDR3 contains 13 residues. With V trimmed by 7 bases and J by 3 bases, 4 bases remained unmatched. Generated by immunoSEQ multiplex PCR, the TCRdb table keeps only in-frame clones and is missing some. This sample has around 90,000 clones, with around nine tenths found just once. J is TRBJ1-2 and V is TRBV12-3 or TRBV12-4, with 8 bases fitting TRBD1. The receptor was isolated from a man aged 30-40 years in good health. Sequenced material: blood. In DNA, the CDR3 is TGTGCCAGCAATGAGGGACAGGACTATGGCTACACCTTC. The encoded protein is CASNEGQDYGYTF.